This TCR beta chain came from a study of neurological immune-mediated disorders. Germline lookup yields CDR1 MDHEN and CDR2 SYDVKM. The CDR3 runs 14 residues. V lost 7 bases to trimming and J lost 0 bases, with 10 bases between them. Preparation of the unsorted libraries drew on 2 million PBMCs stored at -80 C. The cDNA was generated through 5'RACE incorporating 10-nucleotide random UMIs. MiXCR was run by TCRdb on the 5' RACE reads, yielding one entry per CDR3 protein. The data hold 50,000 or so distinct CDR3 sequences, with roughly 17% observed a single time. This clonotype was picked up many times. The source is a man aged 60 to 75 in good health. The chain combines TRBV28 with TRBJ2-4; D possibly corresponds to TRBD2 (6 bases). Sequenced sample: PBMCs. The CDR3 loop is CASNRELAKNIQYF. The DNA of the CDR3 is TGTGCCAGCAACCGGGAGCTAGCCAAAAACATTCAGTACTTC.